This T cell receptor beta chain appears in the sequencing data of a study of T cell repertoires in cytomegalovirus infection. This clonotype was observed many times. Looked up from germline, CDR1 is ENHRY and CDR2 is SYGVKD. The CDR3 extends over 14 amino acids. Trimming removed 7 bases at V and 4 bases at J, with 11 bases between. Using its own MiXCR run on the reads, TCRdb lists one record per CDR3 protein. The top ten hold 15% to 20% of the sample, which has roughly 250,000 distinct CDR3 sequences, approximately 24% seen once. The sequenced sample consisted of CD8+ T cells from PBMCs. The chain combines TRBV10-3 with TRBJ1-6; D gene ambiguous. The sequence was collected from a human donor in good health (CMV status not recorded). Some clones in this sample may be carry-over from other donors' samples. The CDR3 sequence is CAIKAEGYNSPLHF. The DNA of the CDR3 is TGTGCCATCAAAGCCGAGGGTTATAATTCACCCCTCCACTTT.